This T cell receptor (beta chain) was observed in a study of blood T cell repertoires in COVID-19 (dated by TCRdb to 2019 to 2021). About the full investigation: The collaborator samples originated in the United States, Italy and Spain and spanned the acute and convalescent phases of COVID-19. The prospective study material was composed of cDNA or gDNA derived from T cells, B-cell-depleted T cells, or PBMCs. The dataset comprised deeply sampled blood TCRbeta repertoires from subjects exposed to, actively infected with, or recovered from COVID-19. A freely available public database, intended as a resource for researchers studying the immune response to SARS-CoV-2, is where the repertoires were released. The samples were drawn from two sources: the first 160 participants of the ongoing ImmuneRACE study, and 1,254 subjects contributed by 6 global collaborators. Nearly every sample came with metadata listing a de-identified subject ID, COVID-19 status, age in years and sex. Where available, HLA class I and class II types were obtained from metadata supplied by the sample provider rather than from assay-based typing. The paper's findings and limits, for the study overall: Clinical and demographic metadata were provided uncurated, with the amount varying by source and participant.

TCRbeta CDR3 regions were amplified from genomic DNA by means of the immunoSEQ Assay, a bias-controlled multiplex PCR. Turning to the authors' computational methods: The number of nucleated cells in each sample was estimated by amplification of reference gene primers within the assay. To quantify the absolute abundance of each unique TCRbeta CDR3 rearrangement, sequence reads were collapsed and filtered. For each sample, productive Simpson clonality was calculated by taking the square root of Simpson's diversity index across productive rearrangements. The clones in this table, taken by TCRdb from immuneACCESS, are in-frame only. Not every clone is retained; where verified, under half of the shortfall comes from an unresolved V gene, and the cause of the rest is unknown. D and trimming were read from the DNA, whereas the V and J calls and clone size are those reported in that table. The sample profile shows about 270,000 clones; roughly 86% of them were found once. In total, the top ten clones hold about 10% of the sample.

On this clone itself: Its antigen specificity is not known. It has no much larger one-base neighbor in the sample; base qualities were not kept.

Whole blood was collected in K2EDTA tubes by collaborating institutions according to the institutions' own protocols. Collaborator samples were shipped for TCRbeta analysis as frozen whole blood, isolated PBMCs, or DNA extracted from either sample type. The clonotype was recovered from a man aged 35 to 55 with active or convalescent COVID-19. The sample comprised peripheral blood.

The base sequence is TGTGCCAGCCAGCGGAGGGCGATCGGCCCGGGGGACGAGCAGTACTTC. The resulting protein is CASQRRAIGPGDEQYF. The chain uses TRBV2 and TRBJ2-7; perhaps TRBD2 is the D gene, with 6 bases matching. Cut back by 8 bases and 5 bases, the V and J ends lie 25 bases apart. From the germline V gene, CDR1 is SNHLY and CDR2 is FYNNEI. The CDR3 starts with the cysteine, ends with the phenylalanine, and has 16 residues. Of the read, only the CDR3 DNA is kept; its 48 bases are in frame from base 1.